This TCR beta chain appears in the sequencing data of a study of blood T cell repertoires in COVID-19. Germline CDR1 is MNHEY and CDR2 is SVGAGI. V dropped 11 bases and J dropped 3; count of bases not matched to a gene: 3. The CDR3 runs 11 residues. This clone appeared a single time. Repertoires were generated with immunoSEQ multiplex PCR, while TCRdb's copy carries only in-frame clones and drops some. The sample includes about 180,000 clones, around nine tenths of them seen just once. The sample was peripheral blood. The rearrangement links TRBV6-5 to TRBJ2-5; 7 bases fit TRBD2. This TCR came from a woman between 65 and 79 years old with COVID-19, enrolled during active disease. DNA for the CDR3: TGTGCCGTTGGGAGGGAAGAGACCCAGTACTTC. Protein product: CAVGREETQYF.